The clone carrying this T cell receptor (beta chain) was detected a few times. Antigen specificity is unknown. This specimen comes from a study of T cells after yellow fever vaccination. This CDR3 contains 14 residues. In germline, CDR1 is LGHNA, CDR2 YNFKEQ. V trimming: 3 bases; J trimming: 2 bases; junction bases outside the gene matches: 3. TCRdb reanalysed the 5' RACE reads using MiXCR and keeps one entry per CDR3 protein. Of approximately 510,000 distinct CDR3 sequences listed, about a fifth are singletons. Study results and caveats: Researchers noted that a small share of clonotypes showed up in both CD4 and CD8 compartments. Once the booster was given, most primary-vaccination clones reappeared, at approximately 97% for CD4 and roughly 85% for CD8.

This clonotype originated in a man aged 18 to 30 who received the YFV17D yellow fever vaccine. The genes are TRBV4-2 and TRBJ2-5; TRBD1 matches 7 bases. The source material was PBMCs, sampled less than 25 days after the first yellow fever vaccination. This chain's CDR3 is CASSQVGQQETQYF. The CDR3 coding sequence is TGTGCCAGCAGCCAGGTGGGACAGCAAGAGACCCAGTACTTC.